The 27 T cell receptor beta chains given below trace back to one sample, sequenced in a study of blood T cell repertoires in COVID-19. This table comes from immunoSEQ multiplex PCR, and its TCRdb copy is limited to in-frame clones, with some not included. Of around 200,000 clones detected, more than 80% appear once; the ten largest clones hold 5% to 8%. The specimen sequenced was PBMCs or T cells enriched from blood (not recorded which). These receptors came from a man aged 40-49 years who had recovered from COVID-19.

The J gene is TRBJ2-2, the V gene TRBV5-6; a weak D match, TRBD1 (5 bases). Germline V gene lookup returns CDR1 SGHDT and CDR2 YYEEEE. The V and J ends lost 1 base and 4 bases respectively, with 17 bases between them. This CDR3 region has 17 residues. CDR3 loop: CASSLSTGSRTTGELFF. The CDR3 coding sequence is TGTGCCAGCAGCTTGTCCACAGGTAGCCGAACCACCGGGGAGCTGTTTTTT.

CDR3 DNA: TGTGCCAGCAGCCGAGGGGACAGGGGGCGGGGGAACACTGAAGCTTTCTTT. Residues: CASSRGDRGRGNTEAFF. The rearrangement links TRBV5-4 to TRBJ1-1; 12 bases are shared with TRBD1. J lost 1 base, V lost 4 bases, and 8 bases had no gene match. Looked up from germline, CDR1 is SGHNT and CDR2 is YYREEE (reference sequence). CDR3 length: 17 residues.

The chain combines TRBV6-6 with TRBJ1-4; TRBD1 agrees at 8 bases. Germline-derived CDR1 and CDR2 are MNHNY and SVGAGI (reference sequence). The CDR3 contains 17 residues. CDR3 bases: TGTGCGAGCCGTCAAATCAGGGGGCATGCAACTAATGAAAAACTGTTTTTT. Its protein is CASRQIRGHATNEKLFF.

The chain has TRBV19 and TRBJ2-7; the D is unclear. CDR1 is LNHDA, CDR2 SQIVND, per germline (reference sequence). The CDR3 is made up of 16 amino acids. V gave up 3 bases and J gave up 5 bases, with 20 bases separating them. CDR3 DNA sequence: TGTGCCAGTAGTATTGAAGTTTATTTCGAAAGCCACGAGCAGTACTTC. This gives the protein CASSIEVYFESHEQYF.

The chain has TRBV12-3 or TRBV12-4 and TRBJ1-2; D gene unclear. This CDR3 comprises 11 residues. The germline V and J ends were trimmed by 5 bases and 4 bases, with 5 bases remaining between them. The CDR3 DNA reads as TGTGCCAGCAGTCGGGGCTATGGCTACACCTTC. It encodes CASSRGYGYTF.

The CDR3 spells CASSLHSGATEAFF. CDR3 in DNA: TGTGCCAGTAGTCTTCATTCAGGGGCCACTGAAGCTTTCTTT. V and J are TRBV19 and TRBJ1-1; TRBD1 is a possible D gene (6 bases). This CDR3 has 14 residues. The germline V gene encodes CDR1 LNHDA and CDR2 SQIVND (reference sequence). V was trimmed by 5 bases and J by 4 bases, leaving 14 bases between them.

The V call is TRBV19, the J call TRBJ2-7; weak D call: TRBD1 (6 bases). Germline CDR1 and CDR2: LNHDA and SQIVND (reference sequence). V dropped 6 bases and J dropped 2 bases, with 20 bases sitting between them. The CDR3 has 16 amino acids. Written as DNA, the CDR3 is TGTGCCAGTAGCCAACCCAGGGGCCGAGGTCCCTACGAGCAGTACTTC. Translated: CASSQPRGRGPYEQYF.

The chain links TRBV7-6 to TRBJ2-1; tentative D call: TRBD1 (5 bases). The CDR3 extends over 16 amino acids. V was trimmed by 2 bases and J by 0 bases, leaving 11 bases between them. Per the germline V gene, CDR1 is SGHVS and CDR2 is FNYEAQ. Written as DNA, the CDR3 is TGTGCCAGCAGCTTAATGGGGCAGAACTCCTACAATGAGCAGTTCTTC. Translated: CASSLMGQNSYNEQFF.

This rearrangement joins TRBV11-2 to TRBJ1-1; TRBD1 is a possible D gene (5 bases). CDR1 is SGHAT, CDR2 FQNNGV, per germline. V lost 5 bases and J 5 bases, leaving 15 bases between the germline ends. The CDR3 extends over 14 amino acids. The CDR3 nucleotides read TGTGCCAGCAGCCTTCAGGGAGGGGCGACTGAAGCTTTCTTT. It encodes CASSLQGGATEAFF.

This clone was observed once. The V call is TRBV5-4, the J call TRBJ2-7, with 8 positions matching TRBD1. V lost 4 bases and J lost 5; bases outside the gene matches: 14. This CDR3 is 16 amino acids long. Germline values: CDR1 SGHNT, CDR2 YYREEE (reference sequence). The CDR3 sequence is CASSQGQGLVIHEQYF. The CDR3 nucleotides read TGTGCCAGCAGCCAAGGACAGGGTTTAGTTATCCACGAGCAGTACTTC. Supplemented by reference TRBV5-4 and TRBJ2-7, the full variable domain reads ETGVTQSPTHLIKTRGQQVTLRCSSQSGHNTVSWYQQALGQGPQFIFQYYREEENGRGNFPPRFSGLQFPNYSSELNVNALELDDSALYLCASSQGQGLVIHEQYFGPGTRLTVT.

The chain links TRBV28 to TRBJ1-4; no clear D gene. Trimming removed 5 bases from V and 7 bases from J, with 14 bases in between. The CDR3 sequence is 14 residues long. Germline V gene sequence: CDR1 MDHEN, CDR2 SYDVKM. CDR3 region: CASSLSTVPEKLFF. The CDR3 nucleotides read TGTGCCAGCAGTCTATCGACTGTACCTGAAAAACTGTTTTTT.

The chain has TRBV19 and TRBJ2-1; 9 bases are a match to TRBD2. CDR1 LNHDA and CDR2 SQIVND come from the germline V gene (reference sequence). This CDR3 region has 15 residues. The trim removed 5 bases at V and 1 base at J, leaving 3 bases unmatched. The CDR3: CASSPSGRSYNEQFF. The CDR3 DNA follows: TGTGCCAGTAGTCCCAGCGGGAGGTCCTACAATGAGCAGTTCTTC.

The rearrangement uses TRBV9 and TRBJ1-3; no reliable D call. Germline CDR1 SGDLS, CDR2 YYNGEE. Trimming removed 4 bases from V and 0 bases from J, with 17 bases in between. The CDR3 is 17 amino acids. CDR3 bases: TGTGCCAGCAGCCCGGTAGAGTCCCCGAGCTCTGGAAACACCATATATTTT. Translated: CASSPVESPSSGNTIYF.

This sequence joins TRBV2 and TRBJ1-2; TRBD1 is a possible D gene (6 bases). Germline lookup yields CDR1 SNHLY and CDR2 FYNNEI. Trimming cost V 2 bases and J 2 bases, with 12 bases left between them. The CDR3 loop spans 15 amino acids. CDR3 sequence reads: CASSELGQRNYGYTF. The CDR3 DNA follows: TGTGCCAGCAGTGAACTAGGACAGCGAAACTATGGCTACACCTTC.

This chain links TRBV7-6 with TRBJ2-3; a possible D gene is TRBD2 (6 bases). This CDR3 has 16 residues. The V gene lost 2 bases and the J gene lost 2 bases, with 14 bases spanning the gap. Germline CDR1 and CDR2: SGHVS and FNYEAQ. CDR3 DNA sequence: TGTGCCAGCAGCTTACGGGGGTCTTCCCTCACAGATACGCAGTATTTT. Translation: CASSLRGSSLTDTQYF.

The V and J genes are TRBV3-1 (or the pseudogene TRBV3-2) and TRBJ2-1, with 11 nucleotides matching TRBD2. In germline, CDR1 is LGHDT, CDR2 YNNKEL (reference sequence). V shed 2 bases and J 4 bases; nucleotides not matched to a gene: 7. The CDR3 spans 17 residues. Here the CDR3 reads CASSQRLAGGPYNEQFF. The CDR3, as DNA: TGTGCCAGCAGCCAAAGATTAGCGGGGGGGCCATACAATGAGCAGTTCTTC.

This chain uses TRBV19 with TRBJ1-3; unclear D gene. Germline assignment: CDR1 LNHDA and CDR2 SQIVND (reference sequence). V lost 3 bases and J 0 bases, leaving 9 bases between the germline ends. The CDR3 consists of 15 residues. The CDR3 bases are TGTGCCAGTAGTATCGACACTCGCTCTGGAAACACCATATATTTT. It is translated as CASSIDTRSGNTIYF. Together with reference TRBV19 and TRBJ1-3, the CDR3 gives the full variable domain: DGGITQSPKYLFRKEGQNVTLSCEQNLNHDAMYWYRQDPGQGLRLIYYSQIVNDFQKGDIAEGYSVSREKKESFPLTVTSAQKNPTAFYLCASSIDTRSGNTIYFGEGSWLTVV.

This chain connects TRBV5-1 to TRBJ2-1; D may be TRBD2 (5 bases). The germline V gene encodes CDR1 SGHRS and CDR2 YFSETQ. Trimming removed 2 bases at V and 8 bases at J, with 17 bases between. The CDR3 runs to 15 residues. The CDR3 loop reads CASSLAYLKRDEQFF. The CDR3 region has the DNA TGCGCCAGCAGCTTAGCCTACTTAAAGAGGGATGAGCAGTTCTTC.

V is TRBV9 and J is TRBJ1-2, with D tentatively TRBD1 (6 bases). V gave up 0 bases and J gave up 5 bases, with 11 bases separating them. The CDR3 runs to 14 residues. Germline CDR1 and CDR2: SGDLS and YYNGEE. The CDR3 reads CASSVAQGTYGYTF. CDR3 nucleotides: TGTGCCAGCAGCGTAGCTCAGGGGACGTATGGCTACACCTTC.

The chain employs TRBV3-1 (or the pseudogene TRBV3-2) and TRBJ2-1; 11 bases map to TRBD2. V trimming: 2 bases; J trimming: 5 bases; junction bases outside the gene matches: 8. The V gene's germline CDR1 is LGHDT and CDR2 YNNKEL (reference sequence). The CDR3 has 17 residues. CDR3: CASSQRAGTSGNNEQFF. DNA of the CDR3: TGTGCCAGCAGCCAAAGGGCGGGGACTAGCGGAAACAATGAGCAGTTCTTC.

The J gene is TRBJ1-1, the V gene TRBV11-3; tentative D call: TRBD1 (6 bases). V was cut by 0 bases and J by 3 bases, with 11 bases left in between. Germline V gene data show CDR1 as SGHNT and CDR2 as YENEEA. This CDR3 is 15 amino acids long. The chain's CDR3 is CASSLDWEGDTEAFF. CDR3 sequence (DNA): TGTGCCAGCAGCTTAGATTGGGAGGGGGACACTGAAGCTTTCTTT.

The chain joins TRBV30 to TRBJ2-3; 9 bases map to TRBD2. V was clipped by 4 bases and J by 6 bases; unmatched bases: 5. Per germline, CDR1 GTSNPN and CDR2 SVGIG (reference sequence). This CDR3 spans 13 amino acids. This CDR3 is CAWTWAGGDTQYF. In nucleotides, the CDR3 is TGTGCCTGGACTTGGGCGGGAGGGGATACGCAGTATTTT.

The chain has TRBV10-3 and TRBJ1-5, with 7 bases aligning to TRBD1. V shed 3 bases and J 3 bases; nucleotides not matched to a gene: 11. The length of the CDR3 is 17 residues. Germline V CDR1 and CDR2: ENHRY, SYGVKD. CDR3 loop: CAISDSGGGPYNQPQHF. CDR3 in DNA: TGTGCCATCAGTGACTCCGGAGGGGGCCCTTACAATCAGCCCCAGCATTTT.

This chain joins TRBV6-5 and TRBJ2-3, with 8 nucleotides matching TRBD1. This CDR3 contains 14 residues. The germline V gene encodes CDR1 MNHEY and CDR2 SVGAGI. With 7 bases clipped from V and 4 bases from J, the junction kept 7 bases outside the gene matches. CDR3 sequence reads: CASNVLDRADTQYF. CDR3 nucleotide sequence: TGTGCCAGCAACGTACTGGACAGGGCAGATACGCAGTATTTT.

This clone was seen only once. This chain uses TRBV3-1 (or the pseudogene TRBV3-2) with TRBJ1-5; D is unclear. The ends were cut back, 0 bases at V and 6 bases at J, with 6 bases in the middle. There are 13 residues in the CDR3. The V gene's germline CDR1 is LGHDT and CDR2 YNNKEL (reference sequence). The CDR3 region has the DNA TGTGCCAGCAGCCAAGACCGGGGTCAGCCCCAGCATTTT. This gives the protein CASSQDRGQPQHF.

The chain recombines TRBV5-1 with TRBJ1-3; D is unresolved. This CDR3 is built from 16 residues. Per the germline V gene, CDR1 is SGHRS and CDR2 is YFSETQ. V was cut by 2 bases and J by 4 bases, with 16 bases left in between. CDR3 sequence: CASSLDAWESGNTIYF. The CDR3 DNA follows: TGCGCCAGCAGCTTAGACGCCTGGGAGTCCGGAAACACCATATATTTT.

The J gene is TRBJ1-3, the V gene TRBV4-1; TRBD1 matches at 7 bases. In germline, CDR1 is MGHRA, CDR2 YSYEKL. CDR3 length: 15 residues. The trim removed 3 bases at V and 2 bases at J, leaving 4 bases unmatched. The chain's CDR3 is CASSHDRAAGNTIYF. The CDR3 DNA sequence: TGCGCCAGCAGCCATGACAGGGCAGCTGGAAACACCATATATTTT.